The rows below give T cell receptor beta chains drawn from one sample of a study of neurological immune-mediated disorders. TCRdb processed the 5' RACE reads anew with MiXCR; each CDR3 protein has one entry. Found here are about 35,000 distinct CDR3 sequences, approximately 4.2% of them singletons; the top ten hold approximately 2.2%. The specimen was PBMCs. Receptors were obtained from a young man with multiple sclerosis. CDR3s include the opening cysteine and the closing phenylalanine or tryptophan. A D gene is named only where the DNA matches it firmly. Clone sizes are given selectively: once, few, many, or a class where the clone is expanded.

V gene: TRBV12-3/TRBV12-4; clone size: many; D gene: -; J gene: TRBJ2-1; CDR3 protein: CASQIAENEQFF; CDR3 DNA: TGTGCCAGCCAAATTGCCGAAAATGAGCAGTTCTTC
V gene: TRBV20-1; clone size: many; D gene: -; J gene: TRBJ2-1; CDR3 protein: CSVMDIANEQFF; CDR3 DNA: TGCAGTGTTATGGACATCGCCAATGAGCAGTTCTTC
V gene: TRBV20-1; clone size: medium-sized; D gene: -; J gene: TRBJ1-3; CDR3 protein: CSARPLSGNTIYF; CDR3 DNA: TGCAGTGCCCGACCTCTCTCTGGAAACACCATATATTTT
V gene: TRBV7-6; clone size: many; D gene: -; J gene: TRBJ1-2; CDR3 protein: CASSLDGSGSANYGYTF; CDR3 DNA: TGTGCCAGCAGCTTAGATGGGTCGGGGTCCGCTAACTATGGCTACACCTTC
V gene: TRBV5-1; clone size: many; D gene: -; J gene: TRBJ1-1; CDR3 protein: CASSVLGRGTEAFF; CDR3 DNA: TGCGCCAGCAGCGTCCTGGGAAGGGGAACTGAAGCTTTCTTT
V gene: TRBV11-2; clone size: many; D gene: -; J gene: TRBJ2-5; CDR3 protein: CASSPAGQPQETQYF; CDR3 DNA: TGTGCCAGCAGCCCAGCGGGACAGCCCCAAGAGACCCAGTACTTC
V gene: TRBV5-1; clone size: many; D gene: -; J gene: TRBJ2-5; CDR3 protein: CASRNVGETQYF; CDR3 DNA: TGCGCCAGCAGGAATGTAGGAGAGACCCAGTACTTC
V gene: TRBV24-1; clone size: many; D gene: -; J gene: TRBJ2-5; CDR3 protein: CATSDPGTPHGTQYF; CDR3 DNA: TGTGCCACCAGTGACCCAGGGACTCCCCACGGGACCCAGTACTTC
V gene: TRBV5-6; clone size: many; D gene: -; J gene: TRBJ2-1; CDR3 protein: CASSFPGTSAYNEQFF; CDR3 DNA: TGTGCCAGCAGCTTCCCCGGGACCAGTGCCTACAATGAGCAGTTCTTC
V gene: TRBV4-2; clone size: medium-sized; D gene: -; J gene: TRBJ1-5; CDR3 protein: CASSQEAGTVQPQNF; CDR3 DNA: TGTGCCAGCAGCCAAGAGGCAGGGACGGTTCAGCCCCAGAATTTT
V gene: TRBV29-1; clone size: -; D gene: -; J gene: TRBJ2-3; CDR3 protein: CSVEKGDTQYF; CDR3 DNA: TGCAGCGTTGAAAAGGGGGATACGCAGTATTTT
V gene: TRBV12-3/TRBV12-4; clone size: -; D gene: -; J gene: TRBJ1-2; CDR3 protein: CASSSERIEGYTF; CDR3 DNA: TGTGCCAGCAGCTCGGAAAGGATAGAGGGCTACACCTTC
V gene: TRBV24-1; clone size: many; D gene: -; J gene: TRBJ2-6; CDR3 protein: CATSRPGHPSGANVLTF; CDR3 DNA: TGTGCCACCAGTAGACCGGGACACCCCTCTGGGGCCAACGTCCTGACTTTC
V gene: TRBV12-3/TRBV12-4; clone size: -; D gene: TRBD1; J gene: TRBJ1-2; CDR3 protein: CASSLGRLTGGYTF; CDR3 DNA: TGTGCCAGCAGTTTAGGAAGACTGACAGGGGGCTACACCTTC
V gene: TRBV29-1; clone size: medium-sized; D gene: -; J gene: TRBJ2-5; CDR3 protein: CSVERTLETQYF; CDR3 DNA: TGCAGCGTTGAAAGGACGTTAGAGACCCAGTACTTC
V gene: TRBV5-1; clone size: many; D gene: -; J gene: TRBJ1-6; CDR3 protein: CASSPGPSNSPLHF; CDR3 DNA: TGCGCCAGCAGCCCCGGCCCGAGTAATTCACCCCTCCACTTT
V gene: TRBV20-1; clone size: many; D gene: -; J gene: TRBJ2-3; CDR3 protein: CSALGRDTQYF; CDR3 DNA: TGCAGTGCTCTGGGACGGGATACGCAGTATTTT
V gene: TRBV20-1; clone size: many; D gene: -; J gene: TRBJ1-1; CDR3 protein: CSAREYGASEAFF; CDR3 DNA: TGCAGTGCTAGAGAGTACGGGGCTTCTGAAGCTTTCTTT
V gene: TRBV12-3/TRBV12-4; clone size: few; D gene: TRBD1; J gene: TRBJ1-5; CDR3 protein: CASSDRGNQPQHF; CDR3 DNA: TGTGCCAGCAGTGACAGGGGGAATCAGCCCCAGCATTTT
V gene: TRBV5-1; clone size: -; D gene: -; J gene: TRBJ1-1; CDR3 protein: CASSLTAGEAFF; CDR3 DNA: TGCGCCAGCAGCTTGACGGCAGGGGAAGCTTTCTTT
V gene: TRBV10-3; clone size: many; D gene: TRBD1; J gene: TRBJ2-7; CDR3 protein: CATQPGQSYEQYF; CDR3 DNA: TGTGCCACGCAACCGGGACAGAGCTACGAGCAGTACTTC
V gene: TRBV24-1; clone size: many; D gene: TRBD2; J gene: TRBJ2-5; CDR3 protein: CATSDVQRGVQETQYF; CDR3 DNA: TGTGCCACCAGTGATGTCCAGCGGGGGGTTCAAGAGACCCAGTACTTC
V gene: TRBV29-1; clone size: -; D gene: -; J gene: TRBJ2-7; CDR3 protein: CSVEGTAVPYEQYF; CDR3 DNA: TGCAGCGTTGAAGGGACGGCCGTTCCCTACGAGCAGTACTTC
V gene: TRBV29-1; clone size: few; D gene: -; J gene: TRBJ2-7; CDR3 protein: CSGAAGTSPYEQYF; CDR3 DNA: TGCAGCGGCGCCGCCGGGACATCACCCTACGAGCAGTACTTC
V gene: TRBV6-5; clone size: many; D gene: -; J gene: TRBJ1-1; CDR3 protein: CASSYSVNTEAFF; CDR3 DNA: TGTGCCAGCAGTTACTCCGTGAACACTGAAGCTTTCTTT
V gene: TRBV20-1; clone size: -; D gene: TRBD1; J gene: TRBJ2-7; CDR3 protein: CSAGTGNLYEQYF; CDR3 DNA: TGCAGTGCCGGGACAGGGAACCTCTACGAGCAGTACTTC
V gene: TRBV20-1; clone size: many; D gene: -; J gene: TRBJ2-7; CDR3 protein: CSAPDLASEQYF; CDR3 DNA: TGCAGTGCTCCAGACTTAGCTTCCGAGCAGTACTTC
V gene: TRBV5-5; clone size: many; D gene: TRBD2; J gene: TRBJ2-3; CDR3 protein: CASSLGRGAADTQYF; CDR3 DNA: TGTGCCAGCAGCTTGGGGCGGGGGGCCGCAGATACGCAGTATTTT
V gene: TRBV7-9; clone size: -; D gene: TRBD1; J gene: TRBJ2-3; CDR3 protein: CASSLGTGSTDTQYF; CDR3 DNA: TGTGCCAGCAGCTTAGGGACAGGGAGCACAGATACGCAGTATTTT